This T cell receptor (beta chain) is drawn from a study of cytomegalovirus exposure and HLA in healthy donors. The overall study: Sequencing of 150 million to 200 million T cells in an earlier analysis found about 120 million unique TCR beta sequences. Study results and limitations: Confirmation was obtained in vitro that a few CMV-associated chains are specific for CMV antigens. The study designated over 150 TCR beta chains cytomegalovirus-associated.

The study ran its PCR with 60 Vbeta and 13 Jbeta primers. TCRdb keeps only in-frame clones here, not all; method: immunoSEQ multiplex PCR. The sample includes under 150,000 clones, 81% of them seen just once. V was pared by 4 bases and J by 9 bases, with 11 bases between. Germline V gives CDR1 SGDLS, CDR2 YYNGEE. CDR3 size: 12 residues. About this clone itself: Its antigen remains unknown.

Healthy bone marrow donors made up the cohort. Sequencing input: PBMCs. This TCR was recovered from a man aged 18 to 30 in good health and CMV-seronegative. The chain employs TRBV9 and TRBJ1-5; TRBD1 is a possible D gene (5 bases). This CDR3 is CASSQGGAPQHF. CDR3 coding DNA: TGTGCCAGCAGCCAGGGAGGGGCGCCCCAGCATTTT.